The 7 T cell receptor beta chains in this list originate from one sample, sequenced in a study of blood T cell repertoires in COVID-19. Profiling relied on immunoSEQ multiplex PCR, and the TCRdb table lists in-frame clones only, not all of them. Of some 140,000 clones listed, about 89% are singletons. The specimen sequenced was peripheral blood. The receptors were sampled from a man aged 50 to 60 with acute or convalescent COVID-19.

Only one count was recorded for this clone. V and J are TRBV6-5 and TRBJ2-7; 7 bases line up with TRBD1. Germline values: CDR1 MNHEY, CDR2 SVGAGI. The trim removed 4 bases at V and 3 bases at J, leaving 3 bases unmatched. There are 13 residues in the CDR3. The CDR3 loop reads CASSLTGFYEQYF. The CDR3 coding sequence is TGTGCCAGCAGTTTGACAGGGTTCTACGAGCAGTACTTC.

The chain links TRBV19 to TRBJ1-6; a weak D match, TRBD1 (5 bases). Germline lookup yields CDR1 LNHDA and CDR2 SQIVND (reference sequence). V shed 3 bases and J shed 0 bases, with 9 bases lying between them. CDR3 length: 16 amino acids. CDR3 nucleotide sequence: TGTGCCAGTAGTATGAAGGGGTACTCCTATAATTCACCCCTCCACTTT. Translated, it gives CASSMKGYSYNSPLHF.

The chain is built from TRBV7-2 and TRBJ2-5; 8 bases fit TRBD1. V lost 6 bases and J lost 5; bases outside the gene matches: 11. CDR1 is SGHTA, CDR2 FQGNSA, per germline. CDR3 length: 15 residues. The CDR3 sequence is CASSSTGQGWETQYF. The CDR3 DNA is TGTGCCAGCAGTTCTACTGGACAGGGATGGGAGACCCAGTACTTC.

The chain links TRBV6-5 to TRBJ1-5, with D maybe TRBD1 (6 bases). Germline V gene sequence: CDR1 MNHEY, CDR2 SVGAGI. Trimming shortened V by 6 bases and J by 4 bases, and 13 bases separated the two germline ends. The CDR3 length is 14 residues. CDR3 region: CASRTQGLNQPQHF. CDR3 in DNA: TGTGCCAGCAGGACACAGGGTTTGAATCAGCCCCAGCATTTT.

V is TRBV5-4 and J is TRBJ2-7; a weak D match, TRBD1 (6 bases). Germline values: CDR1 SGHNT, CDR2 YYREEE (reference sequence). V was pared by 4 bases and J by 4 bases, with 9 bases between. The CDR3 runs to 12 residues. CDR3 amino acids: CASSRDNYEQYF. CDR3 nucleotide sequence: TGTGCCAGCAGCCGGGACAATTACGAGCAGTACTTC. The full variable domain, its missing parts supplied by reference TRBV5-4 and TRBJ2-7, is ETGVTQSPTHLIKTRGQQVTLRCSSQSGHNTVSWYQQALGQGPQFIFQYYREEENGRGNFPPRFSGLQFPNYSSELNVNALELDDSALYLCASSRDNYEQYFGPGTRLTVT.

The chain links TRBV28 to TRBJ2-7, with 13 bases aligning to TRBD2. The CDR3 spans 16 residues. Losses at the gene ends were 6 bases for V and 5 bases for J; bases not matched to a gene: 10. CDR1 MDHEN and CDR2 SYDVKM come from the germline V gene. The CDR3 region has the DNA TGTGCCAGCAGATCGAGCTATGGACTAGCGGGAGACGAGCAGTACTTC. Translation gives CASRSSYGLAGDEQYF.

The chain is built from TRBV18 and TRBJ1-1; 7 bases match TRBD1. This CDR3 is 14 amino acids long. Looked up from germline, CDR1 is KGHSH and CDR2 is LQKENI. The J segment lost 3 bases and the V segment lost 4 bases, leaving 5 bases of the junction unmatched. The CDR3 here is CASSLTQGYTEAFF. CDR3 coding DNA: TGTGCCAGCTCACTTACACAGGGGTACACTGAAGCTTTCTTT.